A single sample is the source of the 27 T cell receptor beta chains below, sequenced in a study of cytomegalovirus exposure and HLA in healthy donors. The study ran its PCR with 60 Vbeta and 13 Jbeta primers. Profiled with immunoSEQ multiplex PCR; TCRdb holds only in-frame clones, not every one. The sample contains 100,000 to 150,000 clones, more than 65% of which appear only once. The specimen was PBMCs. The receptors were gathered from a woman between 35 and 50 years old in good health and CMV-seropositive.

This rearrangement joins TRBV25-1 to TRBJ2-5, with D maybe TRBD2 (5 bases). Germline V gene sequence: CDR1 MGHDK, CDR2 SYGVNS. This CDR3 region has 15 residues. The V end lost 6 bases, the J end lost 5 bases, and 19 bases lay between the germline ends. The CDR3 sequence is CASSRTGRVGETQYF. Written as DNA, the CDR3 is TGTGCCAGCAGCCGAACGGGAAGGGTCGGGGAGACCCAGTACTTC.

The chain recombines TRBV18 with TRBJ1-5; the D is unclear. V gave up 3 bases and J gave up 0 bases, with 3 bases separating them. Per germline, CDR1 KGHSH and CDR2 LQKENI. The CDR3 totals 13 residues. The CDR3 protein is CASSPHSNQPQHF. In DNA form, the CDR3 reads TGTGCCAGCTCACCTCATAGCAATCAGCCCCAGCATTTT.

The chain uses TRBV21-1 and TRBJ1-6; the table's D call, TRBD1, has no DNA check behind it. TRBV21-1 is deemed a pseudogene. The CDR3 runs 14 residues. CDR3 region: CASSFGTGETPLHF. CDR3 sequence (DNA): TGTGCCAGCAGCTTCGGGACAGGGGAGACACCCCTCCACTTT.

In its sample, this clone was seen once. The CDR3 loop is CASSDYTEAFF. DNA of the CDR3: TGTGCCAGCAGTGACTACACTGAAGCTTTCTTT. The chain joins TRBV2 to TRBJ1-1; D is ambiguous. CDR3 length: 11 amino acids. The germline CDR1 and CDR2 sequences are SNHLY and FYNNEI. V shed 3 bases and J shed 3 bases, with 2 bases lying between them.

V gene TRBV5-1 combines with J gene TRBJ2-3, with no clear D. CDR3 length equals 15 residues. Germline CDR1 is SGHRS and CDR2 is YFSETQ. V shed 4 bases and J shed 0 bases, with 12 bases lying between them. CDR3 DNA sequence: TGCGCCAGCAGCCCCATGAGGTCCAGCACAGATACGCAGTATTTT. As protein: CASSPMRSSTDTQYF.

V gene TRBV30 combines with J gene TRBJ1-3; D uncertain. V gave up 0 bases and J gave up 6 bases, with 12 bases separating them. The length of the CDR3 is 14 residues. From germline, CDR1 is GTSNPN and CDR2 SVGIG (reference sequence). DNA for the CDR3: TGTGCCTGGAGTGTATCAGGTCTGGAAAACACCATATATTTT. Its protein product is CAWSVSGLENTIYF.

This clone was observed a few times. The chain links TRBV11-2 to TRBJ2-5, with 8 bases matching TRBD2. The CDR3 has 14 amino acids. Germline V gives CDR1 SGHAT, CDR2 FQNNGV. J gave up 6 bases and V 5 bases, and 8 bases lay outside the gene matches. The CDR3 sequence: CASSGAGAGKTQYF. The CDR3 DNA reads TGTGCCAGCAGCGGAGCGGGAGCGGGAAAGACCCAGTACTTC.

The chain joins TRBV29-1 to TRBJ1-2; no firm D call. The CDR3 is 12 amino acids. Trimming removed 6 bases at V and 5 bases at J, with 13 bases between. CDR1 is SQVTM and CDR2 is ANQGSEA in the germline V gene. CDR3 sequence (DNA): TGCAGCGTGCCCACGGGTTCTTATGGCTACACCTTC. It translates to CSVPTGSYGYTF. The variable domain in full, with the rest retrieved from reference TRBV29-1 and TRBJ1-2, is SAVISQKPSRDICQRGTSLTIQCQVDSQVTMMFWYRQQPGQSLTLIATANQGSEATYESGFVIDKFPISRPNLTFSTLTVSNMSPEDSSIYLCSVPTGSYGYTFGSGTRLTVV.

The chain carries TRBV30 and TRBJ1-6; 11 bases are shared with TRBD1. CDR1 and CDR2 from the germline V gene are GTSNPN and SVGIG (reference sequence). This CDR3 has 14 residues. V lost 3 bases, J lost 10 bases, and 5 bases stayed unmatched. CDR3 sequence (DNA): TGTGCCTGGAGATCCGGGACAGGGGGATCACCCCTCCACTTT. It specifies CAWRSGTGGSPLHF.

The chain joins TRBV11-2 to TRBJ2-1, with 7 nucleotides matching TRBD2. The junction had 12 bases not matched to a gene; V was cut back by 4 bases and J by 0 bases. The CDR3 covers 18 residues. Germline V lookup: CDR1 SGHAT, CDR2 FQNNGV. The CDR3 nucleotides are TGTGCCAGCAGCTACCCAGATAACGGGGGGAGCTCCTACAATGAGCAGTTCTTC. Protein sequence: CASSYPDNGGSSYNEQFF.

The rearrangement uses TRBV28 and TRBJ2-1; D unclear. The CDR3 spans 16 residues. Germline V gene data show CDR1 as MDHEN and CDR2 as SYDVKM. Trimming shortened V by 4 bases and J by 0 bases, and 13 bases separated the two germline ends. The CDR3 region has the DNA TGTGCCAGCAGTTCCATCATAGAAACCTCCTACAATGAGCAGTTCTTC. Translation gives CASSSIIETSYNEQFF.

The gene calls are TRBV7-8 and TRBJ2-5; no definite D call. The CDR3 extends over 14 amino acids. In germline, CDR1 is SGHVS, CDR2 FQNEAQ. V lost 2 bases, J lost 0 bases, and 7 bases lay in between. This chain's CDR3 is CASSLSLYQETQYF. As DNA, the CDR3 is TGTGCCAGCAGCTTATCACTGTACCAAGAGACCCAGTACTTC.

This chain uses TRBV7-3 with TRBJ2-6; 7 nucleotides agree with TRBD1. Germline V gives CDR1 SGHTA, CDR2 FQGTGA. The CDR3 extends over 15 amino acids. With 5 bases clipped from V and 2 bases from J, the junction kept 3 bases outside the gene matches. The CDR3 DNA follows: TGTGCCAGCAGCGCACAGGGGACTGGGGCCAACGTCCTGACTTTC. It codes for CASSAQGTGANVLTF. The whole variable domain, filled in from reference TRBV7-3 and TRBJ2-6, reads GAGVSQTPSNKVTEKGKYVELRCDPISGHTALYWYRQSLGQGPEFLIYFQGTGAADDSGLPNDRFFAVRPEGSVSTLKIQRTERGDSAVYLCASSAQGTGANVLTFGAGSRLTVL.

CDR3 loop: CASSLSGTGGRTEAFF. In nucleotides, the CDR3 is TGTGCCAGCAGCTTATCCGGGACAGGGGGCCGCACTGAAGCTTTCTTT. The V gene is TRBV5-5, the J gene TRBJ1-1; 12 bases align to TRBD1. Germline loops: CDR1 SGHKS, CDR2 YYEKEE (reference sequence). The CDR3 contains 16 residues. Trimming removed 2 bases from V and 4 bases from J; junction bases left unmatched: 6.

This clone was seen only a few times. The chain links TRBV7-2 to TRBJ1-6, with 7 bases lining up with TRBD1. The length of the CDR3 is 14 residues. Germline CDR1 SGHTA, CDR2 FQGNSA. The ends lost 5 bases at V and 8 bases at J; junction bases unmatched: 6. CDR3 region: CASSLQGTDSPLHF. The CDR3 nucleotides are TGTGCCAGCAGCCTACAGGGGACTGATTCACCCCTCCACTTT.

The chain is built from TRBV11-3 and TRBJ2-5, with 11 bases identical to TRBD1. CDR3 length: 15 amino acids. CDR1 is SGHNT and CDR2 is YENEEA in the germline V gene. The trim removed 5 bases at V and 4 bases at J, leaving 6 bases unmatched. The CDR3 region is CASSPGQGAGETQYF. The CDR3 nucleotides are TGTGCCAGCAGCCCCGGACAGGGGGCAGGAGAGACCCAGTACTTC.

This clone was counted only a few times. The rearrangement links TRBV7-9 to TRBJ1-1; D may be TRBD1 (5 bases). CDR1 SEHNR and CDR2 FQNEAQ come from the germline V gene (reference sequence). Trimming removed 5 bases at V and 4 bases at J, with 23 bases between. CDR3 length: 17 residues. Here the CDR3 reads CASSRRSRGSGATEAFF. CDR3 DNA sequence: TGTGCCAGCAGCCGACGTTCCCGGGGGAGCGGGGCCACTGAAGCTTTCTTT.

The rearrangement uses TRBV5-1 and TRBJ2-7, with D possibly matching TRBD2 (6 bases). V lost 3 bases to trimming and J lost 5 bases, with 12 bases between them. This CDR3 comprises 13 residues. Germline V gives CDR1 SGHRS, CDR2 YFSETQ. Here the CDR3 reads CASSYGSGNEQYF. The CDR3 coding sequence is TGCGCCAGCAGCTACGGGAGTGGTAACGAGCAGTACTTC.

This chain uses TRBV2 with TRBJ1-5; 8 positions agree with TRBD1. With 5 bases clipped from V and 7 bases from J, the junction kept 10 bases outside the gene matches. This CDR3 is built from 15 residues. Germline V gene sequence: CDR1 SNHLY, CDR2 FYNNEI. CDR3: CASSIGTGPGQPQHF. CDR3 nucleotides: TGTGCCAGCAGTATCGGGACAGGCCCTGGGCAGCCCCAGCATTTT.

The chain recombines TRBV6-6 with TRBJ2-7; 8 nucleotides agree with TRBD1. Looked up from germline, CDR1 is MNHNY and CDR2 is SVGAGI (reference sequence). CDR3 length equals 15 residues. The V and J ends lost 1 base and 7 bases, in that order; junction bases with no gene match: 9. The CDR3 loop is CASSYWGQVGGEQYF. The CDR3, as DNA: TGTGCCAGCAGTTACTGGGGACAGGTAGGAGGAGAGCAGTACTTC.

V and J are TRBV28 and TRBJ1-1; 8 positions match TRBD1. The germline gives CDR1 MDHEN, CDR2 SYDVKM. V dropped 6 bases and J dropped 0; count of bases not matched to a gene: 9. The CDR3 has 16 residues. CDR3 in DNA: TGTGCCAGCAGACAGGGGGGGAGTAGGGTGAACACTGAAGCTTTCTTT. Protein sequence: CASRQGGSRVNTEAFF.

This clone was seen a few times. This chain links TRBV5-1 with TRBJ1-2; the match to TRBD1 covers 10 bases. CDR1 and CDR2 from the germline V gene are SGHRS and YFSETQ. The trim removed 4 bases at V and 8 bases at J, leaving 11 bases unmatched. The CDR3 is 15 amino acids. CDR3 bases: TGCGCCAGCAGCGCCTCTCGGACAGGGGGGAAAGGCTACACCTTC. This codes for CASSASRTGGKGYTF.

The gene calls are TRBV7-7 and TRBJ2-5, with 8 bases that match TRBD1. The CDR3 contains 15 residues. V shed 5 bases, J shed 5 bases, and the junction held 10 bases outside the gene matches. CDR1 and CDR2 (germline): SSHAT, FNYEAQ (reference sequence). CDR3 DNA sequence: TGTGCCAGCAGCGAAGGGACAGGTGCCCCGGAGACCCAGTACTTC. It translates to CASSEGTGAPETQYF.

The chain couples TRBV28 to TRBJ2-7, with D possibly TRBD2 on 5 matching bases. The germline gives CDR1 MDHEN, CDR2 SYDVKM. The length of the CDR3 is 14 residues. V was clipped by 3 bases and J by 3 bases, with 12 bases between them. The CDR3 DNA reads TGTGCCAGCAGTTTCCCAGCTAGCTACTACGAGCAGTACTTC. This translates into CASSFPASYYEQYF.

The V gene is TRBV27, the J gene TRBJ2-1; 13 nucleotides agree with TRBD2. CDR3 length: 15 amino acids. Losses at the gene ends were 6 bases for V and 6 bases for J; bases not matched to a gene: 5. Germline lookup yields CDR1 MNHEY and CDR2 SMNVEV (reference sequence). CDR3 in amino acids: CASRFTSGRANEQFF. The DNA of the CDR3 is TGTGCCAGCAGGTTTACTAGCGGGAGGGCCAATGAGCAGTTCTTC.

The V gene is TRBV27, the J gene TRBJ2-5, with TRBD2 identical over 7 bases. Germline CDR1 is MNHEY and CDR2 is SMNVEV (reference sequence). The CDR3 loop spans 17 amino acids. V shed 2 bases, J shed 5 bases, and the junction held 14 bases outside the gene matches. The CDR3 bases are TGTGCCAGCAGTTTAAGGGACTACCCGGCGGGGGTTGAGACCCAGTACTTC. Translating it yields CASSLRDYPAGVETQYF.

The rearrangement links TRBV29-1 to TRBJ1-2; TRBD1 aligns across 7 bases. Germline CDR1 is SQVTM and CDR2 is ANQGSEA. The CDR3 is 15 residues long. V shed 4 bases and J 4 bases; nucleotides not matched to a gene: 12. Here the CDR3 reads CSVVWDSLRGYGYTF. CDR3 DNA: TGCAGCGTTGTGTGGGACAGCCTTCGTGGCTATGGCTACACCTTC.